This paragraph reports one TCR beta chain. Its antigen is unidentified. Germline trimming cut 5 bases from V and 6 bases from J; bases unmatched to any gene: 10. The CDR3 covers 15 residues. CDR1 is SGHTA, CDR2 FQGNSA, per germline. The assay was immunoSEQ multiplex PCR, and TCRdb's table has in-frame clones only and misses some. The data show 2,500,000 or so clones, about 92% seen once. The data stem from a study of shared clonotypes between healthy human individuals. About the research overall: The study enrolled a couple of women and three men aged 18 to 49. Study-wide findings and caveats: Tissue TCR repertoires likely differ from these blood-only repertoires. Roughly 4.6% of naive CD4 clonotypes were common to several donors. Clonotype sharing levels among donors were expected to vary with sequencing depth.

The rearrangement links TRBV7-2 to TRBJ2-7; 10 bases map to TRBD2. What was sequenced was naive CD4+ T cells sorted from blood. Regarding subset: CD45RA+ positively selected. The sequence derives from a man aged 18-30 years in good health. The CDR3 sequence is CASSAPSGGGLEQYF. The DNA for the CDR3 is TGTGCCAGCAGCGCGCCTAGCGGGGGAGGTCTCGAGCAGTACTTC.